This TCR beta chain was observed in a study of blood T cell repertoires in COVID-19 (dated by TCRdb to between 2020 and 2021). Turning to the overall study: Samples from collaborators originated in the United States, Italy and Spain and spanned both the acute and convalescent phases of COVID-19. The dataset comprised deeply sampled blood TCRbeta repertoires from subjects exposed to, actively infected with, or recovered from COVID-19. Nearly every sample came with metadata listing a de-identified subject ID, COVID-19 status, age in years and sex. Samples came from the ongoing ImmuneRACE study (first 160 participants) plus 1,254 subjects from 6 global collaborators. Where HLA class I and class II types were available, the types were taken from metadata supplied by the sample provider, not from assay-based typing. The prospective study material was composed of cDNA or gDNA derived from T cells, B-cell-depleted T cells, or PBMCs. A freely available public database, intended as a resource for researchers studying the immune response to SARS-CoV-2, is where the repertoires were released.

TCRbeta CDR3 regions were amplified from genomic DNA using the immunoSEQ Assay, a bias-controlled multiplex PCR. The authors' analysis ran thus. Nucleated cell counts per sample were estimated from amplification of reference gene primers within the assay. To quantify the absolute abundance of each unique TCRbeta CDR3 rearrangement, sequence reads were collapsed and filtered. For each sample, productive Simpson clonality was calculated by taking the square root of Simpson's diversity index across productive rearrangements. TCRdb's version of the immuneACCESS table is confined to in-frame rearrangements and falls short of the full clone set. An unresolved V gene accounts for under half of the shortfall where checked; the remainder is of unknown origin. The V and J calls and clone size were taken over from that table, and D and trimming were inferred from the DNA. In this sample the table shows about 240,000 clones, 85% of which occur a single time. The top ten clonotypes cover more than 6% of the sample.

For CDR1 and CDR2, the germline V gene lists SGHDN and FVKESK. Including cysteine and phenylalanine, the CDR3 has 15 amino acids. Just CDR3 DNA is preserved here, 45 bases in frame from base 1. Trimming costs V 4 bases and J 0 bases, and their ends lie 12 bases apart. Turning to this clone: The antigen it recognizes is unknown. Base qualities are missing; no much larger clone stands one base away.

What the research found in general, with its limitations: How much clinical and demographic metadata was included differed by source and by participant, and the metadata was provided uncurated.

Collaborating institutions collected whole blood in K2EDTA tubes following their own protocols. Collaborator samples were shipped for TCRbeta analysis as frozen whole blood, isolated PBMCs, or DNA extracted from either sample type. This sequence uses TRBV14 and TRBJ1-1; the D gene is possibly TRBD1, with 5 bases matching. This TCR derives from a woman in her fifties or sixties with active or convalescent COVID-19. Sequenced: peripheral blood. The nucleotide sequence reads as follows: TGTGCCAGCAGCCCATACAGGTTCATGAACACTGAAGCTTTCTTT. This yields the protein CASSPYRFMNTEAFF. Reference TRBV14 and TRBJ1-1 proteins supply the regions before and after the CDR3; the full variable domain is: EAGVTQFPSHSVIEKGQTVTLRCDPISGHDNLYWYRRVMGKEIKFLLHFVKESKQDESGMPNNRFLAERTGGTYSTLKVQPAELEDSGVYFCASSPYRFMNTEAFFGQGTRLTVV.